Included here is one TCR beta chain sequence, with context. This clone was seen only once. Which antigen it targets is not known. No clone much larger than this one lies a single base away; base qualities are absent. The CDR3 regions of human TCRbeta chains were analyzed by immunosequencing. As for the original processing: TCRs in the repertoires were matched against a reference library of SARS-CoV-2-specific TCRs that had been generated with the MIRA antigen-specificity platform. Breadth was defined as the fraction of unique TCRs that were SARS-CoV-2-associated. Depth was defined as the fraction of total T cells that were SARS-CoV-2-associated. Using the MIRA data, each spike-specific TCR was mapped to the spike region that the TCR reacts to and placed in a CD4 or CD8 class. Log10-transformed breadth and depth values were compared by one-way ANOVA with Sidak's multiple comparisons tests. TCRdb provides this immuneACCESS table in a form limited to in-frame rearrangements. Some clones are lacking; in checked studies, under half of them reflect an unresolved V gene, and why the rest are absent is not known. The V and J calls and clone size were taken over from that table, and D and trimming were inferred from the DNA. A total of roughly 120,000 clones appear in this sample, 93% of them only once. Clones ranked in the top ten supply less than 6% of the sample.

V and J are trimmed by 1 base and 0 bases, and the gene matches miss 8 bases of the junction. The germline V gene supplies CDR1 LGHNA and CDR2 YSLEER. Including the terminal cysteine and phenylalanine, the CDR3 comprises 18 residues. Kept here is only the CDR3 DNA, which spans 54 bases and is read in frame from base 1. The meaning of the sample's time point label: about 28 days (+/-7) after the second vaccine dose. Because spike-specific TCR depth and breadth did not differ between the two schedules, AZD1222 recipients who got a second dose at roughly 4 weeks were pooled with those who got a second dose at roughly 12 weeks. Samples from vaccinated people were obtained from the UK trials COV001 and COV002, which included a single-blind randomized controlled phase 2/3 trial of AZD1222 (ChAdOx1 nCoV-19) in healthy adults. For TCRbeta chain sequencing, PBMC samples from trial participants were taken at day 0 and at day 28 after the second dose.

The data stem from a study of T cell responses to AZD1222 COVID-19 vaccine listed by TCRdb under 2021. In the study overall: A total of just over 230 trial participants underwent TCR sequencing, of whom about 210 received two doses of AZD1222 and some 26 received two doses of the MenACWY control vaccine. Trial participants were enrolled into age subgroups of 18-55, 56-69 and 70-plus years, which contained around 150, 29 and 61 TCR-sequenced participants, respectively. Broad study findings and their caveats: Nearly half of unique spike-specific TCRs reportedly recognized epitopes outside regions mutated in the B.1.351 and B.1.1.7 variants. Conclusions about previously exposed vaccinees are limited because only five to seven AZD1222 recipients were SARS-CoV-2 seropositive at baseline. The 56-69-year group was small, and its depth increase did not reach significance, likely because of low power. The vaccine-associated CD4 TCRs covered the entire spike protein, and the dominant responses fell in regions 160-218 and 743-854. After two AZD1222 doses, spike-specific TCR breadth and depth were significantly higher than at day 0 and than in MenACWY recipients. No day 14 peak-response samples were available, so repertoires were characterized only after the peak T cell response. Most participants were white British and females outnumbered males, and the authors suggested that clonal diversity may have been underestimated.

Sequenced material: peripheral blood, taken 28 days after the second AZD1222 dose. The clonotype originates from an adult who received the AZD1222 COVID-19 vaccine. The receptor chain draws on TRBV4-3 and TRBJ2-3, with 9 junctional bases fitting TRBD2. The CDR3 has the sequence CASSQGRLAAVSTDTQYF. The DNA is TGCGCCAGCAGCCAAGGCCGACTAGCGGCGGTAAGCACAGATACGCAGTATTTT.